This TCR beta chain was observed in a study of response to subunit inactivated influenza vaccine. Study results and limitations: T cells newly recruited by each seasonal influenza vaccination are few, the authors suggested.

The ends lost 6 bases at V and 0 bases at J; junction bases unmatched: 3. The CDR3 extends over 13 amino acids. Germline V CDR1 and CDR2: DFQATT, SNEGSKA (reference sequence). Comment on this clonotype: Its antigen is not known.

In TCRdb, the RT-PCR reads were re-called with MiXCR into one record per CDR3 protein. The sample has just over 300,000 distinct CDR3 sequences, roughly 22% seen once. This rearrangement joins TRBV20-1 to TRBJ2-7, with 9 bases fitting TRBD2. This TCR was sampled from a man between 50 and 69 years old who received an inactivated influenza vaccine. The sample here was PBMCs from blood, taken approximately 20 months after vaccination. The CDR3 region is CSASGRTSYEQYF. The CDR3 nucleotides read TGCAGTGCCAGCGGGAGGACCTCCTACGAGCAGTACTTC.